The 7 T cell receptor beta chains below all came from one sample that was sequenced in a study of T cell repertoires in ileal Crohn's disease. The protocol was immunoSEQ multiplex PCR, while the TCRdb copy is restricted to in-frame clones and leaves out a portion. The top ten hold roughly 7.1% of the sample, which has some 11,000 clones, 72% seen once. Time point described: neoterminal ileum biopsy at postoperative endoscopy, about 6 months after surgery. Sequencing input: ileal tissue. The receptor set was obtained from an adult with Crohn's disease.

The gene calls are TRBV6-4 and TRBJ2-5, with 10 bases fitting TRBD1. The CDR3 extends over 15 amino acids. V was clipped by 9 bases and J by 5 bases; unmatched bases: 12. Germline V gene data show CDR1 as MRHNA and CDR2 as SNTAGT. This CDR3 is CASALTGGGGETQYF. CDR3 DNA sequence: TGTGCCAGTGCCCTGACAGGGGGCGGTGGGGAGACCCAGTACTTC.

This chain uses TRBV29-1 with TRBJ1-1, with a tentative D call TRBD1 (5 bases). Germline CDR1 and CDR2: SQVTM and ANQGSEA. V was trimmed by 6 bases and J by 3 bases, leaving 11 bases between them. CDR3 length: 12 amino acids. CDR3 sequence (DNA): TGCAGCGTAGGGGCCGCTCACACTGAAGCTTTCTTT. This translates into CSVGAAHTEAFF. The full variable domain, its missing parts supplied by reference TRBV29-1 and TRBJ1-1, is SAVISQKPSRDICQRGTSLTIQCQVDSQVTMMFWYRQQPGQSLTLIATANQGSEATYESGFVIDKFPISRPNLTFSTLTVSNMSPEDSSIYLCSVGAAHTEAFFGQGTRLTVV.

Details on this clone: This sample also contains other DNA sequences that code for the same CDR3. V and J are TRBV29-1 and TRBJ1-2; weak D call: TRBD1 (5 bases). V dropped 0 bases and J dropped 5 bases, with 10 bases sitting between them. The CDR3 totals 13 residues. Germline values: CDR1 SQVTM, CDR2 ANQGSEA. CDR3 DNA: TGCAGCGTTGAAGATCGGGGGTTGTATGGCTACACCTTC. This encodes CSVEDRGLYGYTF.

The rearrangement links TRBV29-1 to TRBJ2-1; 11 bases agree with TRBD2. CDR1 is SQVTM, CDR2 ANQGSEA, per germline. V was pared by 6 bases and J by 7 bases, with 8 bases of the junction left unmatched. This CDR3 contains 14 residues. In DNA, the CDR3 is TGCAGCGTGGTAGCGGGAGGGATTAGAAATGAGCAGTTCTTC. Its translation: CSVVAGGIRNEQFF.

The chain couples TRBV13 to TRBJ2-6; the match to TRBD1 covers 7 bases. Germline V gene lookup returns CDR1 PRHDT and CDR2 FYEKMQ (reference sequence). This CDR3 comprises 15 residues. V lost 5 bases, J lost 2 bases, and 3 bases stayed unmatched. The CDR3 DNA reads as TGTGCCAGCAGCAAAACAGGGGCTGGGGCCAACGTCCTGACTTTC. This codes for CASSKTGAGANVLTF.

This chain connects TRBV28 to TRBJ2-3, with no clear D. This CDR3 spans 14 amino acids. Germline lookup yields CDR1 MDHEN and CDR2 SYDVKM. V was cut by 2 bases and J by 5 bases, with 11 bases left in between. In DNA form, the CDR3 reads TGTGCCAGCAGTTTAATCTTCAGGCGAGATACGCAGTATTTT. Its translation is CASSLIFRRDTQYF.

This rearrangement joins TRBV6-5 to TRBJ2-6; the match to TRBD1 covers 8 bases. CDR3 length: 15 amino acids. Germline V lookup: CDR1 MNHEY, CDR2 SVGAGI. With V trimmed by 11 bases and J by 0 bases, 6 bases remained unmatched. The DNA for the CDR3 is TGTGCCGGAGGACAGGGACCCTCTGGGGCCAACGTCCTGACTTTC. Protein: CAGGQGPSGANVLTF.